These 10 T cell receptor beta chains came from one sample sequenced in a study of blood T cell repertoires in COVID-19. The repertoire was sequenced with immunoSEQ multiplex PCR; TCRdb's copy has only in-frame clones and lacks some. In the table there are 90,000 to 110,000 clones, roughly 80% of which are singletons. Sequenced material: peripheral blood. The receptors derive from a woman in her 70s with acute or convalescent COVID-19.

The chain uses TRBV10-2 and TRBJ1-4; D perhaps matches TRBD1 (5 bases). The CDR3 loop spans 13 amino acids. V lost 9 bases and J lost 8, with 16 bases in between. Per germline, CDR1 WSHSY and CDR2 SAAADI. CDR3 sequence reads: CASRRGTGEKLFF. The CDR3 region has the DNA TGCGCCAGTAGGAGGGGAACGGGGGAAAAACTGTTTTTT.

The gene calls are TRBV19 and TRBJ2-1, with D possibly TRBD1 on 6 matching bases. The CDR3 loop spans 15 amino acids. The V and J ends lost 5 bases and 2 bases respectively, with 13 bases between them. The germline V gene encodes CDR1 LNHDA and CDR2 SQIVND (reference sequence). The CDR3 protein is CASSPPAGAYNEQFF. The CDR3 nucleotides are TGTGCCAGTAGTCCTCCGGCAGGGGCCTACAATGAGCAGTTCTTC.

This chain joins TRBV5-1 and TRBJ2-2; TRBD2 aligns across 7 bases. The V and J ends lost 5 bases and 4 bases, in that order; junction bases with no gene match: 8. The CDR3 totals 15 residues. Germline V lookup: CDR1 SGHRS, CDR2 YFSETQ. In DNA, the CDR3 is TGCGCCAGCAGTGCGCTAGCGGAGCGCACCGGGGAGCTGTTTTTT. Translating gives CASSALAERTGELFF.

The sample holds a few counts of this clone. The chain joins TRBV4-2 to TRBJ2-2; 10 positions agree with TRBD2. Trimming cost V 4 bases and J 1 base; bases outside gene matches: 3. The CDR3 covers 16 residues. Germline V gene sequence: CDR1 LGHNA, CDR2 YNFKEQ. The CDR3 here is CASSPRTSGNTGELFF. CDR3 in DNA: TGTGCCAGCAGCCCCCGGACTAGCGGGAACACCGGGGAGCTGTTTTTT.

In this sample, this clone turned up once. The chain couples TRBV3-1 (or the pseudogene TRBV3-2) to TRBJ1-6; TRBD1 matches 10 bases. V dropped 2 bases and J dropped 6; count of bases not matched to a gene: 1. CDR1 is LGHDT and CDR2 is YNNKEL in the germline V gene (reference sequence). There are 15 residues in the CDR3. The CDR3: CASSQRTGGNSPLHF. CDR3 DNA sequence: TGTGCCAGCAGCCAAAGGACAGGGGGTAATTCACCCCTCCACTTT.

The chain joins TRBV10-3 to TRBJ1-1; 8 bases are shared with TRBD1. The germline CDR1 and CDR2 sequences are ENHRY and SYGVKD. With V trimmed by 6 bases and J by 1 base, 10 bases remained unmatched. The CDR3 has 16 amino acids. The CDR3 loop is CAIRGQGMTGNTEAFF. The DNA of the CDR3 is TGTGCCATCAGAGGACAGGGAATGACTGGGAACACTGAAGCTTTCTTT.

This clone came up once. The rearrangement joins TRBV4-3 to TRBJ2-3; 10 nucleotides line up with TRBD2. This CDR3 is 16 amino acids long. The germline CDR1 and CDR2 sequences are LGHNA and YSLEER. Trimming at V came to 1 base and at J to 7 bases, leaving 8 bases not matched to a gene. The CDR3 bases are TGCGCCAGCAGCCAAGCCAGCGGGGGGGTACTTAATACGCAGTATTTT. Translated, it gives CASSQASGGVLNTQYF.

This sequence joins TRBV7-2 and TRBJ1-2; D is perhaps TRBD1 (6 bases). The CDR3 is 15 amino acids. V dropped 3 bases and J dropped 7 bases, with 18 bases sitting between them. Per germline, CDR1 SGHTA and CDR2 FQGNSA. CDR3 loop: CASSFSPDRPGGYTF. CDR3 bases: TGTGCCAGCAGCTTCTCCCCCGACAGGCCTGGTGGCTACACCTTC.

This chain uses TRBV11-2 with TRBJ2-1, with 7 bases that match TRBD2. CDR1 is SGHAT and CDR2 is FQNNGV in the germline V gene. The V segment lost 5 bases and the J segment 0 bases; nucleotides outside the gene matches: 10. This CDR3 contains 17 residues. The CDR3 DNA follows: TGTGCCAGCAGCCCAACGGGCGGGAGCTACTCCTACAATGAGCAGTTCTTC. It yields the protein CASSPTGGSYSYNEQFF.

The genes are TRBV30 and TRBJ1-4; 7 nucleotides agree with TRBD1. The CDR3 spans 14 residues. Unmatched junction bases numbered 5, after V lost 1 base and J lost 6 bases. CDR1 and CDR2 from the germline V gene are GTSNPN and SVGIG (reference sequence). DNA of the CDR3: TGTGCCTGGAGTGCGGACAGGTCAGATGAAAAACTGTTTTTT. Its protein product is CAWSADRSDEKLFF.